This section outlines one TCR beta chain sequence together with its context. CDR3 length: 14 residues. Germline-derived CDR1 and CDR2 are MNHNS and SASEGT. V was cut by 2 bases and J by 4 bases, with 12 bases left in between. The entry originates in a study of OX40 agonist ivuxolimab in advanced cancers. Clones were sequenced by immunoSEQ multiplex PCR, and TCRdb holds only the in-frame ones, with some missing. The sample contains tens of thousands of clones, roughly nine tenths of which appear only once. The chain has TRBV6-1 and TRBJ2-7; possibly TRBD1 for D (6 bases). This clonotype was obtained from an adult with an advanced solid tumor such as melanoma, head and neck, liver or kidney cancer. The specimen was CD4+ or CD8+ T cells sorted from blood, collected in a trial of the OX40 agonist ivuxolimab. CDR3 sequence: CASSEWQGYYEQYV. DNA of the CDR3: TGTGCCAGCAGTGAATGGCAGGGGTATTACGAGCAGTACGTC.